This T cell receptor beta chain appears in the sequencing data of a study of control samples from healthy donors and cancer patients. Details on this clone: At the DNA level, this CDR3 is encoded by other sequences in the same sample as well.

There are 14 residues in the CDR3. Germline CDR1 SGHTA, CDR2 FQGNSA. The V end was cut by 1 base, the J end by 2 bases, with 8 bases between. Produced via immunoSEQ multiplex PCR; TCRdb's table is partial and in-frame only. The sample lists roughly 160,000 clones, over 90% occurring once. What was sequenced was blood. The TCR originated in a woman aged 25 to 45 in good health. The rearrangement links TRBV7-2 to TRBJ1-1; D is unresolved. The CDR3 bases are TGTGCCAGCAGCTTAGTGCGGGTTAACACTGAAGCTTTCTTT. It is translated as CASSLVRVNTEAFF.